A selection of T cell receptor beta chains follows, all from one sample in a study of T cells in Graves' hyperthyroidism and ophthalmopathy. TCRdb passed the multiplex PCR reads through MiXCR, listing each CDR3 protein once. This table has about half a million distinct CDR3 sequences, approximately 20% appearing once. Sequencing was performed on blood. These receptor sequences come from a man aged 40-50 years with Graves' ophthalmopathy. CDR3s include the opening cysteine and the closing phenylalanine or tryptophan. The D gene is left open where the match is weak. A clone size is listed for some rows: how often the clone was seen (once, few, many), or a class if it is expanded.

d_call	j_call	v_call	clone_size	cdr3_nt	cdr3_aa
.	TRBJ2-2	TRBV5-1	few	TGCGCCAGCAGCTTGGAGGCCCCAGACACCGGGGAGCTGTTTTTT	CASSLEAPDTGELFF
.	TRBJ2-3	TRBV5-5	.	TGTGCCAGCAGCTTACGGGGGATTGATACGCAGTATTTT	CASSLRGIDTQYF
TRBD1	TRBJ1-4	TRBV7-6	few	TGTGCCAGCAGCGGGACAGGGGGCGTGTGGATTAGCGGTGGTGGTGATGAAAAACTGTTTTTT	CASSGTGGVWISGGGDEKLFF
TRBD1	TRBJ2-2	TRBV7-2	.	TGTGCCAGCAGCCAAGATTGGGACAGGGGGCGCAGTGTTATCGGGGAGCTGTTTTTT	CASSQDWDRGRSVIGELFF
TRBD1	TRBJ1-1	TRBV6-1	few	TGTGCCAGCGGGGGGACAGGGGGTTTAAATACTGAAGCTTTCTTT	CASGGTGGLNTEAFF
.	TRBJ1-6	TRBV6-5	few	TGTGCCAGCAGTTATGAGAGTCGGGGCTCACCCCTCCACTTT	CASSYESRGSPLHF
TRBD2	TRBJ2-3	TRBV6-2/TRBV6-3	few	TGTGCCACCCCTCGTGCGGGGGGGGGATTAGATACGCAGTATTTT	CATPRAGGGLDTQYF
.	TRBJ1-1	TRBV28	many	TGTGCCAGCAGTTTCCCGGCTAGACCAGGGAAGGGAAACACTGAAGCTTTCTTT	CASSFPARPGKGNTEAFF
.	TRBJ2-3	TRBV20-1	few	TGCAGTGCTAGAGACCCGATTCGGGCCACAGATACGCAGTATTTT	CSARDPIRATDTQYF
TRBD1	TRBJ1-4	TRBV12-3/TRBV12-4	.	TGTGCCAGCAGTGGGACAGGCCTTAATGCAAAACTGTTTTTT	CASSGTGLNAKLFF
.	TRBJ2-3	TRBV20-1	.	TGCAGTGCTCTCACAGGTGATACGCAGTATTTT	CSALTGDTQYF
.	TRBJ1-5	TRBV19	few	TGTGCCAGTAATCGAGGGGGAAATAGCAATCAGCCCCAGCATTTT	CASNRGGNSNQPQHF
.	TRBJ1-1	TRBV5-1	many	TGCGCCAGCAGCCTAAATGGGGTGGAAGCTTTCTTT	CASSLNGVEAFF
.	TRBJ2-1	TRBV20-1	many	TGCAGTGCCTCAGGAGCGTTCTCCAATGAGCAGTTCTTC	CSASGAFSNEQFF
TRBD2	TRBJ2-5	TRBV12-3/TRBV12-4	.	TGTGCCAGTAGTTTCGGACTAGCGGCGGAGACCCAGTACTTC	CASSFGLAAETQYF
.	TRBJ1-1	TRBV6-1	.	TGTGCCAGCAGTAGAAGGCCTGTGGGGATGAACACTGAAGCTTTCTTT	CASSRRPVGMNTEAFF